The 10 T cell receptor beta chains presented below share a single source sample, sequenced in a study of OX40 agonist ivuxolimab in advanced cancers. Profiled with immunoSEQ multiplex PCR; TCRdb holds only in-frame clones, not every one. This table holds 92,000 or so clones, about four fifths found once. The material was CD4+ or CD8+ T cells sorted from blood, obtained in a trial of the OX40 agonist ivuxolimab. These receptors were taken from an adult with an advanced solid tumor such as melanoma, head and neck, liver or kidney cancer.

There are a few counts of this clone. DNA for the CDR3: TGTGCCAGCAGCTTAGCCCCAGGGAATCAGCCCCAGCATTTT. Encoded protein: CASSLAPGNQPQHF. This chain joins TRBV7-8 and TRBJ1-5, with D maybe TRBD1 (5 bases). Between the trimmed V and J ends, which lost 0 bases and 4 bases, there was a span of 7 bases. The germline gives CDR1 SGHVS, CDR2 FQNEAQ. The CDR3 length is 14 residues.

This clone was detected only a few times. Other DNA sequences of this sample code for an identical CDR3. The V and J genes are TRBV9 and TRBJ2-4; TRBD1 aligns across 11 bases. J was trimmed by 8 bases and V by 0 bases; bases with no gene match: 13. The CDR3 consists of 18 residues. Germline V lookup: CDR1 SGDLS, CDR2 YYNGEE. This chain's CDR3 is CASSVGTGTGGVLDIQYF. DNA of the CDR3: TGTGCCAGCAGCGTAGGTACAGGGACAGGGGGGGTTTTGGACATTCAGTACTTC.

This chain uses TRBV5-1 with TRBJ2-5; D possibly uses TRBD1 or TRBD2 (5 bases each). The germline V gene encodes CDR1 SGHRS and CDR2 YFSETQ. This CDR3 comprises 14 residues. V dropped 0 bases and J dropped 7 bases, with 13 bases sitting between them. This CDR3 reads CASSLGDVMGTQYF. The CDR3 coding sequence is TGCGCCAGCAGCTTGGGGGACGTCATGGGGACCCAGTACTTC.

The gene calls are TRBV7-2 and TRBJ2-2, with D uncertain. Germline V gene data show CDR1 as SGHTA and CDR2 as FQGNSA. The CDR3 has 15 amino acids. The V end was cut by 6 bases, the J end by 1 base, with 12 bases between. CDR3 loop: CASRTERGNTGELFF. The CDR3 bases are TGTGCCAGCAGGACGGAAAGAGGGAACACCGGGGAGCTGTTTTTT. Drawing the rest from reference TRBV7-2 and TRBJ2-2, the complete variable domain is GAGVSQSPSNKVTEKGKDVELRCDPISGHTALYWYRQSLGQGLEFLIYFQGNSAPDKSGLPSDRFSAERTGGSVSTLTIQRTQQEDSAVYLCASRTERGNTGELFFGEGSRLTVL.

The chain carries TRBV11-2 and TRBJ2-1, with TRBD2 matching 9 bases. The CDR3 is made up of 16 amino acids. The germline V gene encodes CDR1 SGHAT and CDR2 FQNNGV. V trimming: 1 base; J trimming: 5 bases; junction bases outside the gene matches: 6. The CDR3 reads CASSLVGSGGHNEQFF. The DNA for the CDR3 is TGTGCCAGCAGCTTAGTTGGTAGCGGGGGTCACAATGAGCAGTTCTTC. Full variable domain (outside the CDR3, taken from reference TRBV11-2 and TRBJ2-1): EAGVAQSPRYKIIEKRQSVAFWCNPISGHATLYWYQQILGQGPKLLIQFQNNGVVDDSQLPKDRFSAERLKGVDSTLKIQPAKLEDSAVYLCASSLVGSGGHNEQFFGPGTRLTVL.

This clone was observed a few times. The chain is built from TRBV5-1 and TRBJ2-3; D unclear. Trimming took off 0 bases at V and 4 bases at J, with 6 bases between the two ends. The germline V gene has CDR1 SGHRS and CDR2 YFSETQ. This CDR3 comprises 13 residues. The CDR3 sequence: CASSLGLSDTQYF. The CDR3 bases are TGCGCCAGCAGCTTGGGACTCTCAGATACGCAGTATTTT. The full variable domain, in which reference TRBV5-1 and TRBJ2-3 provide the parts outside the CDR3, is KAGVTQTPRYLIKTRGQQVTLSCSPISGHRSVSWYQQTPGQGLQFLFEYFSETQRNKGNFPGRFSGRQFSNSRSEMNVSTLELGDSALYLCASSLGLSDTQYFGPGTRLTVL.

The V call is TRBV6-1, the J call TRBJ1-1; TRBD1 agrees at 7 bases. V shed 1 base, J shed 2 bases, and the junction held 7 bases outside the gene matches. Germline lookup yields CDR1 MNHNS and CDR2 SASEGT. The CDR3 runs to 16 residues. CDR3 bases: TGTGCCAGCAGTGAAGGGGGGTACAGGGGAAACACTGAAGCTTTCTTT. It encodes CASSEGGYRGNTEAFF.

The chain's CDR3 is CASSYGSVDEQFF. CDR3 in DNA: TGTGCCAGCAGTTACGGGAGCGTTGATGAGCAGTTCTTC. The chain employs TRBV6-5 and TRBJ2-1; a weak D match, TRBD2 (5 bases). This CDR3 has 13 residues. Germline lookup yields CDR1 MNHEY and CDR2 SVGAGI. Trimming pared 2 bases from V and 8 bases from J, leaving 10 bases between.

This chain uses TRBV6-1 with TRBJ2-7; no clear D. Trimming took 1 base from V and 3 from J, leaving 7 bases between them. The CDR3 has 13 residues. The germline CDR1 and CDR2 sequences are MNHNS and SASEGT. The CDR3 loop reads CASSEGGYYEQYF. The CDR3 coding sequence is TGTGCCAGCAGTGAAGGGGGTTACTACGAGCAGTACTTC.

J is TRBJ2-7 and V is TRBV11-2; tentatively, D is TRBD1 or TRBD2 (6 bases each). Trimming took off 3 bases at V and 5 bases at J, with 14 bases between the two ends. The CDR3 sequence is 14 residues long. CDR1 and CDR2 from the germline V gene are SGHAT and FQNNGV. The chain's CDR3 is CASSFGGLRDEQYF. In nucleotides, the CDR3 is TGTGCCAGCAGCTTTGGGGGGCTCAGGGACGAGCAGTACTTC.